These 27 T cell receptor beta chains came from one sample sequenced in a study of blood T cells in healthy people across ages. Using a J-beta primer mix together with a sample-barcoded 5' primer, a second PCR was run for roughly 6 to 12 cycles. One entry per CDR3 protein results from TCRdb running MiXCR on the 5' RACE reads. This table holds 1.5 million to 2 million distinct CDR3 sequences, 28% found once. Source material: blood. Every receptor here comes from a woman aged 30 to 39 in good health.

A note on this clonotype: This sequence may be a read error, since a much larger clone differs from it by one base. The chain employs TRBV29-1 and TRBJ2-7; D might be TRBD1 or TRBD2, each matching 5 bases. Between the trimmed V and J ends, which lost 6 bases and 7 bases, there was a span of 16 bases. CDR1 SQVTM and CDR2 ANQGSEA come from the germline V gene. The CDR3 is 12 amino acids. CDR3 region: CSVQGPGNEQYF. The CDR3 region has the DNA TGCAGCGTGCAGGGACCGGGCAATGAGCAGTACTTC.

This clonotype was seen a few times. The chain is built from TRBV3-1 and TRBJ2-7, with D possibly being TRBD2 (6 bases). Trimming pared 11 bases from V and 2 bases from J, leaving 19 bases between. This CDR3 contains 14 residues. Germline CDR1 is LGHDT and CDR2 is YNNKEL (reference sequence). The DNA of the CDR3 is TGTGCCGCAGGAGGGCGTCAAGTCCCCTACGAGCAGTACTTC. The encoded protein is CAAGGRQVPYEQYF.

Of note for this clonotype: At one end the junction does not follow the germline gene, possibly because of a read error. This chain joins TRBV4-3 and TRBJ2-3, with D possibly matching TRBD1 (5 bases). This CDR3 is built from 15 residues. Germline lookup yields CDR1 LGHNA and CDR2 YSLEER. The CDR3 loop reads CPSSQDLEQADTQYF. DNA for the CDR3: TGCCCCAGCAGCCAAGACCTAGAACAGGCAGATACGCAGTATTTT.

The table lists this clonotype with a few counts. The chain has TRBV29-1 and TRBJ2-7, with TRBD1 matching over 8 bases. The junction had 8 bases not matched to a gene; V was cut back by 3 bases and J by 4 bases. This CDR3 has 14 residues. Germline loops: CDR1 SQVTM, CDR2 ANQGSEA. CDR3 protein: CSVDRAGGRYEQYF. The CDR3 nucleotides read TGCAGCGTTGACCGGGCAGGGGGCAGGTACGAGCAGTACTTC.

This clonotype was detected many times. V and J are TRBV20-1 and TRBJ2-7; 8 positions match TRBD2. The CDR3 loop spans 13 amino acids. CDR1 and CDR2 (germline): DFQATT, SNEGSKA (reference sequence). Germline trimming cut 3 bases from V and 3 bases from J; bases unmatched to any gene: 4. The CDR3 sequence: CSASPGLDYEQYF. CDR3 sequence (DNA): TGCAGTGCTAGTCCGGGACTAGACTACGAGCAGTACTTC.

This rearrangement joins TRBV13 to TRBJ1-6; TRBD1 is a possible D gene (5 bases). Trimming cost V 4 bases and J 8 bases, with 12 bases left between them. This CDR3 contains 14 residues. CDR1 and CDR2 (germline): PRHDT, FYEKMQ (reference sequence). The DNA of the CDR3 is TGTGCCAGCAGCTGGTCGGGAGGGGATTCACCCCTCCACTTT. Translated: CASSWSGGDSPLHF.

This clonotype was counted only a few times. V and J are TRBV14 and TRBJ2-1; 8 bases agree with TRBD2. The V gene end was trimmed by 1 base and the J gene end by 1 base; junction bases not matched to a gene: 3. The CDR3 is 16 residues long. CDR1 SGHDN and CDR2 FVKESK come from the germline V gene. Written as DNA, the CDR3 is TGTGCCAGCAGCCAAGCTAGCGGGTTTTCCTACAATGAGCAGTTCTTC. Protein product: CASSQASGFSYNEQFF.

The CDR3 is CASSQPPGLADTDTQYF. The CDR3 coding sequence is TGCGCCAGCAGCCAACCCCCGGGGTTAGCAGACACAGATACGCAGTATTTT. J is TRBJ2-3 and V is TRBV4-1, with D possibly being TRBD2 (5 bases). CDR3 length equals 17 residues. Germline lookup yields CDR1 MGHRA and CDR2 YSYEKL. V shed 2 bases and J shed 2 bases, with 17 bases lying between them.

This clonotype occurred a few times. The CDR3 sequence is CASSQGPGRSYGYTF. The CDR3 coding sequence is TGTGCCAGCAGCCAAGGGCCGGGTAGGTCCTATGGCTACACCTTC. V is TRBV3-1 and J is TRBJ1-2; D is ambiguous. Trimming left V 1 base short and J 4 bases short, with 13 bases between. CDR1 LGHDT and CDR2 YNNKEL come from the germline V gene (reference sequence). The CDR3 has 15 amino acids.

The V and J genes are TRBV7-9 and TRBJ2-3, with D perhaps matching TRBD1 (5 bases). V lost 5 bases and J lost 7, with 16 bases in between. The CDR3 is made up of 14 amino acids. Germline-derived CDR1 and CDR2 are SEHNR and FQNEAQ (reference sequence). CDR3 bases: TGTGCCAGCAGCCTCCCCTTGGGGCTGAATACGCAGTATTTT. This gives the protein CASSLPLGLNTQYF.

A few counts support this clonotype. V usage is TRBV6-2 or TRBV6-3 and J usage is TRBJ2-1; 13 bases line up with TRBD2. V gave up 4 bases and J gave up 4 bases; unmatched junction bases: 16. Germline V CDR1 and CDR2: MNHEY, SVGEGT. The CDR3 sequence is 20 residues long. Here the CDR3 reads CASSFRLAGGQSWGYNEQFF. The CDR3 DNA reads TGTGCCAGCAGTTTCCGACTAGCGGGGGGCCAATCGTGGGGGTACAATGAGCAGTTCTTC.

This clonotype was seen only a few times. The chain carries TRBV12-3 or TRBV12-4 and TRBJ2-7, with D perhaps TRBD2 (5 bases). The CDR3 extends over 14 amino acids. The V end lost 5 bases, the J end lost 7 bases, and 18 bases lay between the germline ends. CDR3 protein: CASSPNGLSGEQYF. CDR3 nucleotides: TGTGCCAGCAGTCCCAACGGACTGTCTGGGGAGCAGTACTTC.

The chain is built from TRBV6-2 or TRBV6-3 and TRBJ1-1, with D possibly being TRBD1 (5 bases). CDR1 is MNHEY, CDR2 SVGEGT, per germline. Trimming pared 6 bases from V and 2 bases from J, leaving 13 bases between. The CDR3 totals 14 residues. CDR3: CASSLLQENTEAFF. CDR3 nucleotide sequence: TGTGCCAGCAGCCTATTACAGGAAAACACTGAAGCTTTCTTT.

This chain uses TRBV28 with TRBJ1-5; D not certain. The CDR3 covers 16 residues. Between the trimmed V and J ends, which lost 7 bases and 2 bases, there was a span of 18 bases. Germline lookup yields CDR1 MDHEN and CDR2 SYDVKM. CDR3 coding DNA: TGTGCCAGCATTCTTAGGCCGGGTCTTGGCAATCAGCCCCAGCATTTT. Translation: CASILRPGLGNQPQHF.

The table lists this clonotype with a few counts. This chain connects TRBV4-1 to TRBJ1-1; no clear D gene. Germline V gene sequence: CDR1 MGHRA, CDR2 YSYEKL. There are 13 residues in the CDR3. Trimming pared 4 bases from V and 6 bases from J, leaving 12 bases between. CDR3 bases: TGCGCCAGCAGCCGATCTATAGGCGCTGAAGCTTTCTTT. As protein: CASSRSIGAEAFF.

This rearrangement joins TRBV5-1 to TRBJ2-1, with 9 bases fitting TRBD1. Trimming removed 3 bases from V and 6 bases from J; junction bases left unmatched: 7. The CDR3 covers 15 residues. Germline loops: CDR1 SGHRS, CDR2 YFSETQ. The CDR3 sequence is CASSWRGDRANEQFF. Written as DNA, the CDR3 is TGCGCCAGCAGCTGGAGGGGGGACAGGGCCAATGAGCAGTTCTTC.

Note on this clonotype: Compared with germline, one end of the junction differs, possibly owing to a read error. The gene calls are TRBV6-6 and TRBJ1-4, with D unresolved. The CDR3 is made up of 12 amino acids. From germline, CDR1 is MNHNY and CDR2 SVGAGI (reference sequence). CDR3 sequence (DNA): TGTGCCAGCAGAAGGCCGAATGAAAAACGGTTTTTT. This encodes CASRRPNEKRFF.

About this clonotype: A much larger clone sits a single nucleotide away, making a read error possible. The CDR3 bases are TGTGCCAGCCGGGCGCGCGCGGGCGGTTTCTCCTACAATGAGCAGTACTTC. This gives the protein CASRARAGGFSYNEQYF. V and J are TRBV2 and TRBJ2-4, with D tentatively TRBD2 (5 bases). Trimming stripped 8 bases from V and 13 bases from J, with 33 bases between. The CDR3 has 17 amino acids. From germline, CDR1 is SNHLY and CDR2 FYNNEI.

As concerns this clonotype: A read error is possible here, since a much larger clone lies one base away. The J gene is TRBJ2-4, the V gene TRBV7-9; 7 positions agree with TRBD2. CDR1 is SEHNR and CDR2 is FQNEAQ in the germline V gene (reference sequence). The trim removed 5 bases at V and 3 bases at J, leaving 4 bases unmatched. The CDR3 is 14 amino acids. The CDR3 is CASSPRGVKNIQYF. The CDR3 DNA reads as TGTGCCAGCAGCCCTCGGGGGGTCAAAAACATTCAGTACTTC.

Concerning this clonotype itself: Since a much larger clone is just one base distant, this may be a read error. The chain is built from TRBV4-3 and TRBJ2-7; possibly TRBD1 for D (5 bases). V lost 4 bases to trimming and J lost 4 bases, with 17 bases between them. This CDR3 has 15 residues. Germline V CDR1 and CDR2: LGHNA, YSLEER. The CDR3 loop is CASSLETMGRYEQYF. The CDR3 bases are TGCGCCAGCAGCCTAGAAACTATGGGGCGTTACGAGCAGTACTTC.

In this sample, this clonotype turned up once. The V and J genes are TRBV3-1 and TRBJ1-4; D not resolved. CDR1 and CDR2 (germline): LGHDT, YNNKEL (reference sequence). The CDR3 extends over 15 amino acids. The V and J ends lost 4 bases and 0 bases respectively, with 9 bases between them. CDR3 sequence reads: CASSRAVATNEKLFF. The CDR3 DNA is TGTGCCAGCAGCCGCGCGGTTGCAACTAATGAAAAACTGTTTTTT.

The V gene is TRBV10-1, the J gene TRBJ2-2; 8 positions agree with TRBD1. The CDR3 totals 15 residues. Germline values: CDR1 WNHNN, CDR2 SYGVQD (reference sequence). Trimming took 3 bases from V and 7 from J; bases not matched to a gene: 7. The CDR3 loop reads CASSDPTGDHGELFF. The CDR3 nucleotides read TGCGCCAGCAGTGATCCGACAGGGGATCACGGGGAGCTGTTTTTT.

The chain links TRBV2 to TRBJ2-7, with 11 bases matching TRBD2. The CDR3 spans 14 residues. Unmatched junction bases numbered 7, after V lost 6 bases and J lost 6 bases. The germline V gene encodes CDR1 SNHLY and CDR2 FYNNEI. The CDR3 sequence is CASRAGTSGSEQYF. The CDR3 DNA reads TGTGCCAGCAGGGCCGGGACTAGCGGTTCCGAGCAGTACTTC.

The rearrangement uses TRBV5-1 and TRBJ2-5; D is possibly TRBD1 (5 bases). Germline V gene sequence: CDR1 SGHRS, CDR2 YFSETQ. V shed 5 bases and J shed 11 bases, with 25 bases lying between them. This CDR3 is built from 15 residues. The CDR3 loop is CASRLGVGSYNEQYF. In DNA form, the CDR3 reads TGCGCCAGCAGGTTAGGGGTTGGCTCCTACAATGAGCAGTACTTC.

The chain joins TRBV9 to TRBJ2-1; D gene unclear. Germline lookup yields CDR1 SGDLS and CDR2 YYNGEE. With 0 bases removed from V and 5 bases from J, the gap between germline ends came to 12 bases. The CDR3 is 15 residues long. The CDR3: CASSVGGVADNEQFF. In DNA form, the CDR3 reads TGTGCCAGCAGCGTAGGTGGTGTGGCAGACAATGAGCAGTTCTTC.

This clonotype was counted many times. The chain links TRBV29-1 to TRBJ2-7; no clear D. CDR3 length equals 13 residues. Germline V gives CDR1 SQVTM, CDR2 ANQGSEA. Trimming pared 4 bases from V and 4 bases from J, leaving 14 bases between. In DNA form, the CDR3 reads TGCAGCGTTGGACCCTCTGGCAGATACGAGCAGTACTTC. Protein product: CSVGPSGRYEQYF.

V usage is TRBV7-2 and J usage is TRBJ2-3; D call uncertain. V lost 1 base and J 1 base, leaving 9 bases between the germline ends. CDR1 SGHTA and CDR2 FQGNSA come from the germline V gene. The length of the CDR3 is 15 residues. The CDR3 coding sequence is TGTGCCAGCAGCTTAGTTCTAGTAGGCACAGATACGCAGTATTTT. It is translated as CASSLVLVGTDTQYF.